The sequence of this T cell receptor beta chain was determined in a study of ipilimumab plus nivolumab after autologous stem cell transplantation. Study-wide context: DLBCL patients had primary refractory or relapsed disease. Overall study findings and caveats: TCR repertoire, Treg phenotype and gut microbiota reportedly support more study of this approach.

Generated by immunoSEQ multiplex PCR, the TCRdb table keeps only in-frame clones and is missing some. The sample has roughly 16,000 clones; roughly 77% are singletons. To note about this clone: As yet, its antigen is unknown.

Checkpoint therapy with ipilimumab 1 mg/kg began 14 to 28 days after transplant. Dosing: nivolumab 3 mg/kg IV, weeks 1, 4, 7, 10, then every two weeks to week 26. The germline CDR1 and CDR2 sequences are SQVTM and ANQGSEA. V was trimmed by 2 bases and J by 5 bases, leaving 11 bases between them. This CDR3 has 13 residues. Sequenced material: PBMCs, taken in a trial of ipilimumab plus nivolumab as post-transplant consolidation. This clonotype was sampled from a male donor with diffuse large B-cell lymphoma. V usage is TRBV29-1 and J usage is TRBJ2-3, with D possibly matching TRBD2 (6 bases). The CDR3 is CSVERQGGDTQYF. The CDR3 DNA follows: TGCAGCGTTGAAAGGCAGGGAGGAGATACGCAGTATTTT.